The next 31 T cell receptor beta chains were all read from a single sample in a study of naive and memory T cell subsets. General study points: Naive repertoires, especially CD8, held a few larger clonotypes, possibly memory cells re-expressing CD45RA.

The beta constant-region primer was an equimolar mix of two oligonucleotides covering TRBC1 and TRBC2. Four rounds of PCR amplified the ligated cDNA using nested alpha and beta constant-region primers plus SP2. TCRdb recomputed calls from the UMI-ligation and nested PCR reads with MiXCR, one row per CDR3 protein. The sample yields 85,000 to 130,000 distinct CDR3 sequences, around 15% seen once. These receptors have no identified antigens. Input material: naive CD8+ T cells from blood. These receptors all stem from a human donor in good health.

The chain combines TRBV20-1 with TRBJ2-1, with unresolved D. CDR3 length: 14 residues. V was trimmed by 5 bases and J by 2 bases, leaving 13 bases between them. From germline, CDR1 is DFQATT and CDR2 SNEGSKA (reference sequence). The CDR3 DNA reads as TGCAGTGCTTTGTACCTAAACGCCTACAATGAGCAGTTCTTC. This codes for CSALYLNAYNEQFF.

This clonotype was seen more than once but under ten times. The chain carries TRBV14 and TRBJ1-2; D remains unclear. CDR1 is SGHDN and CDR2 is FVKESK in the germline V gene. V was clipped by 2 bases and J by 2 bases, with 9 bases between them. CDR3 length equals 14 residues. CDR3 in amino acids: CASSQYHTNYGYTF. The CDR3 nucleotides are TGTGCCAGCAGCCAATACCATACCAACTATGGCTACACCTTC.

The chain has TRBV12-3 or TRBV12-4 and TRBJ1-1, with TRBD1 as a possible D gene (5 bases). The CDR3 contains 12 residues. V was pared by 7 bases and J by 5 bases, with 11 bases between. The CDR3 coding sequence is TGTGCCAGCACCATCGGGGGAACTGAAGCTTTCTTT. It specifies CASTIGGTEAFF.

This chain connects TRBV5-1 to TRBJ2-7; no clear D gene. The germline V gene has CDR1 SGHRS and CDR2 YFSETQ. The CDR3 is made up of 13 amino acids. V was trimmed by 4 bases and J by 6 bases, leaving 14 bases between them. The CDR3 DNA reads TGCGCCAGCAGCACGGCCCCAGGAGCCGAGCAGTACTTC. Translated, it gives CASSTAPGAEQYF. Using reference TRBV5-1 and TRBJ2-7 for the parts outside the CDR3, the full variable domain is KAGVTQTPRYLIKTRGQQVTLSCSPISGHRSVSWYQQTPGQGLQFLFEYFSETQRNKGNFPGRFSGRQFSNSRSEMNVSTLELGDSALYLCASSTAPGAEQYFGPGTRLTVT.

This chain joins TRBV13 and TRBJ2-7; the match to TRBD1 covers 8 bases. CDR1 and CDR2 (germline): PRHDT, FYEKMQ (reference sequence). V lost 5 bases and J lost 12; bases outside the gene matches: 12. The CDR3 length is 13 residues. The CDR3 reads CASSPIGVQGVYF. The DNA of the CDR3 is TGTGCCAGCAGCCCCATAGGGGTACAGGGGGTGTACTTC.

In its sample, this clonotype was seen a few times. This chain links TRBV15 with TRBJ1-1; TRBD1 agrees at 11 bases. This CDR3 comprises 18 residues. CDR1 is LNHNV, CDR2 YYDKDF, per germline (reference sequence). The junction had 7 bases not matched to a gene; V was cut back by 0 bases and J by 1 base. The CDR3 DNA reads as TGTGCCACCAGCAGAGATTATAGGGACAGGGGGACGAACACTGAAGCTTTCTTT. This gives the protein CATSRDYRDRGTNTEAFF.

The sample holds many counts of this clonotype. The CDR3 DNA reads as TGTGCCAGCAGCGTAGACGGTCACCAAGAGACCCAGTACTTC. Translating gives CASSVDGHQETQYF. The rearrangement uses TRBV9 and TRBJ2-5; D remains ambiguous. The CDR3 contains 14 residues. Trimming pared 0 bases from V and 0 bases from J, leaving 6 bases between. Germline CDR1 SGDLS, CDR2 YYNGEE.

In this sample, this clonotype turned up a few times. For the CDR3, the DNA is TGCGCCAGCCTTAAGGGCATCTCAAGCACAGATACGCAGTATTTT. Its translation is CASLKGISSTDTQYF. This sequence joins TRBV5-1 and TRBJ2-3; no definite D call. Germline CDR1 reads SGHRS; CDR2 reads YFSETQ. This CDR3 region has 15 residues. Trimming removed 7 bases at V and 0 bases at J, with 15 bases between.

This clonotype was counted only a few times. V is TRBV20-1 and J is TRBJ2-7; D remains ambiguous. Per germline, CDR1 DFQATT and CDR2 SNEGSKA (reference sequence). The CDR3 is made up of 13 amino acids. V was pared by 3 bases and J by 0 bases, with 9 bases between. The CDR3 coding sequence is TGCAGTGCTAGGGTTCCTTACTCCTACGAGCAGTACTTC. It encodes CSARVPYSYEQYF.

The chain recombines TRBV18 with TRBJ1-5; 7 bases are a match to TRBD1. CDR3 length: 17 amino acids. CDR1 is KGHSH, CDR2 LQKENI, per germline. J gave up 0 bases and V 3 bases, and 8 bases lay outside the gene matches. CDR3 DNA sequence: TGTGCCAGCTCACCTAGGGGGCAGCCTTATAGCAATCAGCCCCAGCATTTT. It specifies CASSPRGQPYSNQPQHF.

This clonotype was seen at least ten times. The DNA for the CDR3 is TGTGCCAGCAGCCCACCGGGACTAGCGGCCTCCGAGCAGTACTTC. Its protein is CASSPPGLAASEQYF. The gene calls are TRBV7-2 and TRBJ2-7, with TRBD2 matching over 11 bases. The CDR3 loop spans 15 amino acids. The V and J ends lost 5 bases and 6 bases, in that order; junction bases with no gene match: 9. Germline V CDR1 and CDR2: SGHTA, FQGNSA.

Ten or more counts support this clonotype. At one boundary the junction diverges from the germline segment, which might be a read error. The rearrangement uses TRBV12-3 or TRBV12-4 and TRBJ2-7; 7 bases are shared with TRBD2. The CDR3 has 15 amino acids. CDR3 protein: CASRLAGRPDYEQYF. CDR3 DNA sequence: TGTGCCAGCAGATTAGCGGGTCGACCTGACTACGAGCAGTACTTC.

The chain has TRBV6-5 and TRBJ2-1, with 13 bases lining up with TRBD2. Looked up from germline, CDR1 is MNHEY and CDR2 is SVGAGI. J lost 7 bases, V lost 6 bases, and 15 bases had no gene match. The CDR3 consists of 18 residues. CDR3 residues: CASRPGLAGEGLVNEQFF. The CDR3 DNA sequence: TGTGCCAGCAGGCCCGGACTAGCGGGGGAGGGTTTGGTAAATGAGCAGTTCTTC.

In its sample, this clonotype was seen many times. The chain employs TRBV20-1 and TRBJ1-1, with 10 bases fitting TRBD1. The germline V gene encodes CDR1 DFQATT and CDR2 SNEGSKA (reference sequence). The CDR3 contains 16 residues. The V gene end was trimmed by 0 bases and the J gene end by 6 bases; junction bases not matched to a gene: 10. Here the CDR3 reads CSARDWTGGGRSEAFF. CDR3 DNA sequence: TGCAGTGCTAGAGATTGGACAGGGGGTGGAAGGTCTGAAGCTTTCTTT.

This clonotype was detected many times. J is TRBJ2-7 and V is TRBV28; 9 bases match TRBD1. Germline V gene sequence: CDR1 MDHEN, CDR2 SYDVKM. The CDR3 is 14 amino acids. V trimming: 3 bases; J trimming: 1 base; junction bases outside the gene matches: 1. CDR3 coding DNA: TGTGCCAGCAGTTTCGGGACAGGGTCCTACGAGCAGTACTTC. It yields the protein CASSFGTGSYEQYF.

This clonotype has a handful of counts. This rearrangement joins TRBV12-3 or TRBV12-4 to TRBJ2-5; 7 bases fit TRBD1. The CDR3 is 14 amino acids. With V trimmed by 6 bases and J by 1 base, 5 bases remained unmatched. The CDR3 bases are TGTGCCAGCAGCCCCGACAGGGCCCAAGAGACCCAGTACTTC. Translating gives CASSPDRAQETQYF.

The V gene is TRBV6-6, the J gene TRBJ2-7; tentatively, D is TRBD1 or TRBD2 (5 bases each). Germline V gene data show CDR1 as MNHNY and CDR2 as SVGAGI (reference sequence). The CDR3 sequence is 12 residues long. V was pared by 10 bases and J by 3 bases, with 13 bases between. The CDR3: CATGDPYYEQYF. CDR3 in DNA: TGTGCCACCGGGGACCCCTACTACGAGCAGTACTTC.

This clonotype was detected many times. The V gene is TRBV6-5, the J gene TRBJ1-2; TRBD1 agrees at 9 bases. Germline CDR1 reads MNHEY; CDR2 reads SVGAGI. V lost 0 bases to trimming and J lost 4 bases; unmatched junction nucleotides: 6. CDR3 size: 16 residues. DNA of the CDR3: TGTGCCAGCAGTTACTCGACCCCGACAGGGGGCTATGGCTACACCTTC. Translated: CASSYSTPTGGYGYTF.

This clonotype was detected a few times. The rearrangement uses TRBV14 and TRBJ2-5; D uncertain. CDR1 is SGHDN and CDR2 is FVKESK in the germline V gene. CDR3 length equals 16 residues. Between the trimmed V and J ends, which lost 0 bases and 5 bases, there was a span of 16 bases. This CDR3 reads CASSQEFNEAGETQYF. CDR3 sequence (DNA): TGTGCCAGCAGCCAAGAATTTAATGAGGCCGGGGAGACCCAGTACTTC.

This clonotype has ten or more counts. This chain uses TRBV7-8 with TRBJ2-7; D uncertain. This CDR3 is 13 amino acids long. The germline V and J ends were trimmed by 1 base and 4 bases, with 8 bases remaining between them. The V gene's germline CDR1 is SGHVS and CDR2 FQNEAQ. CDR3 bases: TGTGCCAGCAGCTTAGATTCGTTGTACGAGCAGTACTTC. As protein: CASSLDSLYEQYF.

This clonotype was counted a few times. The rearrangement links TRBV14 to TRBJ2-7, with 7 bases matching TRBD1. Germline loops: CDR1 SGHDN, CDR2 FVKESK. V shed 4 bases, J shed 7 bases, and the junction held 13 bases outside the gene matches. The CDR3 has 15 amino acids. The CDR3 DNA reads TGTGCCAGCAGCCCTAACAGGGGCCAGACATGGGAGCAGTACTTC. Amino acids: CASSPNRGQTWEQYF.

This clonotype was seen more than once but under ten times. V gene TRBV7-9 combines with J gene TRBJ2-5; 10 nucleotides line up with TRBD2. Germline values: CDR1 SEHNR, CDR2 FQNEAQ (reference sequence). The CDR3 spans 15 residues. The V segment lost 1 base and the J segment 2 bases; nucleotides outside the gene matches: 1. The CDR3 protein is CASSLERGGQETQYF. The CDR3 region has the DNA TGTGCCAGCAGCTTAGAGCGGGGGGGGCAAGAGACCCAGTACTTC.

This clonotype was seen a few times. CDR3 sequence reads: CAISKKGQPEQYF. CDR3 in DNA: TGTGCCATCTCCAAAAAGGGACAGCCCGAGCAGTACTTC. The chain carries TRBV10-3 and TRBJ2-7, with 7 bases matching TRBD1. Per the germline V gene, CDR1 is ENHRY and CDR2 is SYGVKD. Trimming at V came to 8 bases and at J to 6 bases, leaving 10 bases not matched to a gene. The CDR3 contains 13 residues.

This clonotype was found once. The chain carries TRBV4-2 and TRBJ2-7, with D perhaps given as TRBD1 or TRBD2 (5 bases each). The CDR3 spans 15 residues. The V gene's germline CDR1 is LGHNA and CDR2 YNFKEQ. Trimming left V 0 bases short and J 2 bases short, with 11 bases between. CDR3 amino acids: CASSQEGTSAYEQYF. The CDR3 nucleotides read TGTGCCAGCAGCCAAGAGGGGACGTCTGCCTACGAGCAGTACTTC.

The chain combines TRBV18 with TRBJ1-4; 10 positions match TRBD1. Per the germline V gene, CDR1 is KGHSH and CDR2 is LQKENI. The J segment lost 8 bases and the V segment lost 3 bases, leaving 3 bases of the junction unmatched. There are 14 residues in the CDR3. The CDR3 loop is CASSPRDRGEKLFF. The CDR3 nucleotides are TGTGCCAGCTCACCCCGGGACAGGGGAGAAAAACTGTTTTTT.

The V gene is TRBV19, the J gene TRBJ2-7, with D perhaps TRBD1 (6 bases). The CDR3 contains 14 residues. With 0 bases removed from V and 4 bases from J, the gap between germline ends came to 10 bases. CDR1 is LNHDA and CDR2 is SQIVND in the germline V gene (reference sequence). The CDR3 DNA sequence: TGTGCCAGTAGTATAGAGACAGGAAAATACGAGCAGTACTTC. Amino acids: CASSIETGKYEQYF.

This chain connects TRBV5-5 to TRBJ1-3; tentatively, D is TRBD1 (5 bases). V was clipped by 4 bases and J by 9 bases, with 8 bases between them. The CDR3 covers 11 residues. The V gene's germline CDR1 is SGHKS and CDR2 YYEKEE (reference sequence). The DNA for the CDR3 is TGTGCCAGCAGCCCGGGGACCACCATATATTTT. Residues: CASSPGTTIYF.

The sample holds many counts of this clonotype. The CDR3 loop is CSVLNTPGFSGYTF. The CDR3 DNA reads TGCAGTGTCCTTAATACTCCTGGTTTCTCTGGCTACACCTTC. This rearrangement joins TRBV20-1 to TRBJ1-2, with D unclear. Trimming removed 7 bases from V and 7 bases from J, with 22 bases in between. CDR1 DFQATT and CDR2 SNEGSKA come from the germline V gene (reference sequence). The CDR3 has 14 amino acids.

Turning to this clonotype: One end of the junction does not line up with germline, which may come from a read error. The J gene is TRBJ1-6, the V gene TRBV12-3 or TRBV12-4, with D unclear. The CDR3 totals 15 residues. The CDR3 loop is CASSFGLEQNSPLNF. In nucleotides, the CDR3 is TGTGCCAGCAGTTTCGGACTCGAGCAGAATTCACCCCTCAACTTT.

The chain recombines TRBV5-6 with TRBJ2-3; D ambiguous. V shed 0 bases and J shed 7 bases, with 15 bases lying between them. Germline CDR1 reads SGHDT; CDR2 reads YYEEEE. This CDR3 is 15 amino acids long. CDR3 nucleotide sequence: TGTGCCAGCAGCTTGGAAGGGTCCGCCGTGAATACGCAGTATTTT. It specifies CASSLEGSAVNTQYF. Full variable domain (missing parts from reference TRBV5-6 and TRBJ2-3): DAGVTQSPTHLIKTRGQQVTLRCSPKSGHDTVSWYQQALGQGPQFIFQYYEEEERQRGNFPDRFSGHQFPNYSSELNVNALLLGDSALYLCASSLEGSAVNTQYFGPGTRLTVL.

This clonotype was seen more than once but under ten times. The V call is TRBV3-1, the J call TRBJ2-1; maybe TRBD2 (5 bases). CDR1 is LGHDT and CDR2 is YNNKEL in the germline V gene (reference sequence). The CDR3 spans 15 residues. V was cut by 5 bases and J by 10 bases, with 21 bases left in between. The CDR3 DNA sequence: TGTGCCAGCAGCTCCGGAGGACCCTCCCCCTCGGAGCAGTTCTTC. Translated, it gives CASSSGGPSPSEQFF.